This T cell receptor (beta chain) appears in the sequencing data of a study of T-cell memory formation after mild COVID-19. Study-wide results and limits: Day 15 to 85 contracting clones showed balanced CD4/CD8; day 15 to 37 expanders favored CD4+. CD4+ contracting clones were mainly CM and EM; CD8+ ones, EMRA.

TCRdb reanalysed the 5' RACE reads using MiXCR and keeps one entry per CDR3 protein. This table holds 200,000 or so distinct CDR3 sequences, 16% found once. In its sample, this clonotype was seen a few times. Its specificity is not known. This CDR3 contains 15 residues. CDR1 SGHVS and CDR2 FQNEAQ come from the germline V gene. Trimming removed 5 bases from V and 7 bases from J, with 21 bases in between. The sequenced material came from PBMCs or a T cell subset sorted from them (not recorded which). V usage is TRBV7-8 and J usage is TRBJ2-7; D possibly matches TRBD1 or TRBD2 (5 bases each). The clonotype was recovered from an adult woman who had mild COVID-19 (a few samples of this study predate the infection). Cell type and time point are not known. Written as DNA, the CDR3 is TGTGCCAGCAGCGCCTCGGGACGGCGGACGGGGGAGCAGTACTTC. Translation: CASSASGRRTGEQYF.